These 18 T cell receptor beta chains were sequenced from one sample in a study of T cell repertoires in cytomegalovirus infection (dated by TCRdb to the late 2010s). These receptors have no identified antigens. The instrument was an Illumina HiSeq 1500. The public sequencing data were trimmed at Q25 with fastp and processed into clonotypes with MiXCR by TCRdb, which kept only in-frame beta chains. Under each unique CDR3 protein, matching rows form one entry showing the most common genes and DNA. The sample data list roughly 69,000 distinct CDR3 sequences, and around 30% of these were observed just once. In total, the top ten clones hold 45% to 75% of the sample. This specimen's treatment or condition label, interpreted: in vitro stimulation with specific CMV peptide epitopes to enrich CMV-specific T cells. Sequenced material: CD8+ T cells from cultured PBMCs, taken from culture after CMV antigen stimulation. Source of these receptors: a human donor in good health (CMV status not recorded). Some clones in this sample may be carry-over from other donors' samples.

J is TRBJ1-2 and V is TRBV11-2, with D possibly matching TRBD1 (5 bases). The ends were cut back, 0 bases at V and 0 bases at J, with 14 bases in the middle. The CDR3 covers 17 residues. The germline gives CDR1 SGHAT, CDR2 FQNNGV. CDR3 bases: TGTGCCAGCAGCTTAGAGGGCACAGGTCTAGCTAACTATGGCTACACCTTC. Translating gives CASSLEGTGLANYGYTF.

The gene calls are TRBV9 and TRBJ1-4; D is ambiguous. There are 16 residues in the CDR3. The germline V and J ends were trimmed by 0 bases and 0 bases, with 9 bases remaining between them. Per germline, CDR1 SGDLS and CDR2 YYNGEE. The CDR3 is CASSVDQFATNEKLFF. Here the CDR3 DNA reads TGTGCCAGCAGCGTAGATCAGTTCGCAACTAATGAAAAACTGTTTTTT.

This clonotype was seen only a few times. The chain has TRBV27 and TRBJ1-6; D gene unclear. Between the trimmed V and J ends, which lost 6 bases and 0 bases, there was a span of 6 bases. From germline, CDR1 is MNHEY and CDR2 SMNVEV (reference sequence). CDR3 length: 14 amino acids. CDR3 bases: TGTGCCAGCAGCCCGAACTCCTATAATTCACCCCTCCACTTT. This codes for CASSPNSYNSPLHF.

The CDR3 region is CASSSDPAGSYEQYF. CDR3 in DNA: TGTGCCAGCAGCTCCGACCCCGCGGGCTCCTACGAGCAGTACTTC. The chain joins TRBV11-3 to TRBJ2-7; tentative D call: TRBD2 (5 bases). The V gene lost 4 bases and the J gene lost 0 bases, with 13 bases spanning the gap. CDR1 is SGHNT, CDR2 YENEEA, per germline. CDR3 size: 15 residues.

This clonotype was observed at least ten times. J is TRBJ2-7 and V is TRBV7-6; 7 bases fit TRBD1. CDR1 and CDR2 from the germline V gene are SGHVS and FNYEAQ. Trimming removed 5 bases from V and 2 bases from J; junction bases left unmatched: 9. This CDR3 comprises 15 residues. Here the CDR3 DNA reads TGTGCCAGCAGCCGCGAACAAGGGGGCCCCTACGAGCAGTACTTC. Protein product: CASSREQGGPYEQYF.

This clonotype showed up just a few times. The V gene is TRBV6-6, the J gene TRBJ1-1; the D is unclear. The V gene lost 5 bases and the J gene lost 5 bases, with 12 bases spanning the gap. Germline V CDR1 and CDR2: MNHNY, SVGAGI (reference sequence). The length of the CDR3 is 13 residues. The CDR3, as DNA: TGTGCCAGCAGTCTTCGCCAAGTAACTGAAGCTTTCTTT. Amino acids: CASSLRQVTEAFF.

The genes are TRBV10-3 and TRBJ2-3; D is possibly TRBD1 (7 bases). The V end was cut by 2 bases, the J end by 4 bases, with 13 bases between. Germline V gene lookup returns CDR1 ENHRY and CDR2 SYGVKD. The CDR3 loop spans 15 amino acids. The CDR3 loop reads CAISEMAGGPDTQYF. Written as DNA, the CDR3 is TGTGCCATCAGTGAGATGGCAGGGGGGCCAGATACGCAGTATTTT.

Concerning this clonotype: A read error is likely, as this CDR3 ends without the conserved phenylalanine or tryptophan. The chain combines TRBV11-2 with TRBJ2-2; 9 bases map to TRBD2. The CDR3 sequence is 16 residues long. The V and J ends lost 0 bases and 5 bases, in that order; junction bases with no gene match: 4. Germline assignment: CDR1 SGHAT and CDR2 FQNNGV. CDR3: CASSLDRSGRTGELFV. The CDR3, as DNA: TGTGCCAGCAGCTTAGATCGGAGCGGGAGGACCGGGGAGCTGTTTGTT.

As to this clonotype: A junction boundary mismatches the germline segment, possibly from a read error. J is TRBJ2-1 and V is TRBV9; 14 bases are shared with TRBD2. Germline CDR1 and CDR2: SGDLS and YYNGEE. This CDR3 spans 18 amino acids. As DNA, the CDR3 is TGTGCCAGCAGCGTCTCGGGACTAGCGGGAGCGGTCTACAATGGGCAGTTCTTC. Amino acids: CASSVSGLAGAVYNGQFF.

The chain combines TRBV4-3 with TRBJ2-7; 12 nucleotides line up with TRBD2. The CDR3 is 15 amino acids. Germline lookup yields CDR1 LGHNA and CDR2 YSLEER. The trim removed 1 base at V and 4 bases at J, leaving 2 bases unmatched. The CDR3 nucleotides are TGCGCCAGCAGCCAAGGACTAGCGGGAGTGTACGAGCAGTACTTC. This sequence encodes CASSQGLAGVYEQYF.

This clonotype was counted many times. The chain uses TRBV7-6 and TRBJ1-1, with 8 nucleotides matching TRBD1. V lost 5 bases to trimming and J lost 4 bases; unmatched junction nucleotides: 6. CDR3 size: 14 residues. Germline CDR1 and CDR2: SGHVS and FNYEAQ. CDR3 coding DNA: TGTGCCAGCAGCGTCGGACAGGGCGGCACTGAAGCTTTCTTT. Residues: CASSVGQGGTEAFF.

This clonotype occurred a few times. The chain couples TRBV10-3 to TRBJ2-5, with D possibly being TRBD2 (6 bases). The germline CDR1 and CDR2 sequences are ENHRY and SYGVKD. CDR3 size: 13 residues. Trimming shortened V by 4 bases and J by 3 bases, and 9 bases separated the two germline ends. The CDR3 protein is CAISVLAEETQYF. The CDR3 coding sequence is TGTGCCATCAGTGTACTAGCTGAAGAGACCCAGTACTTC.

The V call is TRBV7-9, the J call TRBJ1-1, with 7 bases identical to TRBD1. The CDR3 has 13 residues. J gave up 11 bases and V 0 bases, and 6 bases lay outside the gene matches. Germline CDR1 SEHNR, CDR2 FQNEAQ (reference sequence). CDR3: CASSLAGGQRAFF. CDR3 nucleotide sequence: TGTGCCAGCAGCTTAGCGGGGGGACAGAGGGCTTTCTTT.

This clonotype has more than one count but fewer than ten. V gene TRBV6-2 or TRBV6-3 combines with J gene TRBJ2-7; D might be TRBD1 (6 bases). CDR3 size: 12 residues. V gave up 6 bases and J gave up 3 bases, with 9 bases separating them. Germline V gene sequence: CDR1 MNHEY, CDR2 SVGEGT. The DNA of the CDR3 is TGTGCCAGCAGGCGGACAGACTACGAGCAGTACTTC. Translating gives CASRRTDYEQYF.

This chain uses TRBV27 with TRBJ2-3, with TRBD2 matching 9 bases. The germline V gene has CDR1 MNHEY and CDR2 SMNVEV (reference sequence). The CDR3 consists of 17 residues. J gave up 1 base and V 5 bases, and 10 bases lay outside the gene matches. The CDR3 region has the DNA TGTGCCAGCAGTCCAGACGATAGCGGGGGAGGCACAGATACGCAGTATTTT. Protein product: CASSPDDSGGGTDTQYF.

The chain links TRBV30 to TRBJ2-3; 7 positions agree with TRBD2. The CDR3 extends over 15 amino acids. Germline V gene sequence: CDR1 GTSNPN, CDR2 SVGIG (reference sequence). J lost 4 bases, V lost 6 bases, and 13 bases had no gene match. CDR3 residues: CACTSSGARSDTQYF. As DNA, the CDR3 is TGTGCCTGCACCTCCAGCGGGGCCCGCTCAGATACGCAGTATTTT.

The sample holds a few counts of this clonotype. The CDR3: CASSPTGAAYGYTF. The CDR3 nucleotides are TGTGCCAGCAGCCCGACCGGCGCGGCCTATGGCTACACCTTC. The V and J genes are TRBV5-4 and TRBJ1-2; D gene unclear. This CDR3 is 14 amino acids long. Looked up from germline, CDR1 is SGHNT and CDR2 is YYREEE (reference sequence). The germline V and J ends were trimmed by 4 bases and 4 bases, with 14 bases remaining between them.

This chain joins TRBV7-9 and TRBJ2-7; 8 bases are a match to TRBD1. Germline CDR1 reads SEHNR; CDR2 reads FQNEAQ (reference sequence). The CDR3 covers 15 residues. V shed 4 bases, J shed 3 bases, and the junction held 8 bases outside the gene matches. The CDR3 region has the DNA TGTGCCAGCAGCTCCGCAGGACAGGGTTACTACGAGCAGTACTTC. This translates into CASSSAGQGYYEQYF.